The entry below describes one T cell receptor beta chain. The target antigen is unknown. These data belong to a study of human T cells and chemical hapten exposure. Across the whole study: Each week of the approximately 23-week study, patients had diphenylcyclopropenone applied to the scalp.

Study observations and caveats: Given that the donors had alopecia, their immune response may differ from that seen in healthy people.

CDR3 length equals 21 residues. Germline-derived CDR1 and CDR2 are SGDLS and YYNGEE. The V and J ends lost 0 bases and 4 bases, in that order; junction bases with no gene match: 22. Time point given: patch test 3, about 24 weeks after DPC sensitization. Documented treatment: therapeutic diphenylcyclopropenone sensitization with weekly scalp DPC. TCRdb independently ran MiXCR on the RACE reads; one entry per CDR3 protein. The top ten hold under 2.5% of the sample, which has about 160,000 distinct CDR3 sequences, 28% seen once. The receptor comes from a woman under 30 with alopecia areata. Some clones in this sample may be carry-over from other donors' samples. This specimen was whole blood, taken in connection with sensitization to the hapten diphenylcyclopropenone (DPC). The V gene is TRBV9, the J gene TRBJ1-1; 9 bases are shared with TRBD1. CDR3 sequence: CASSVGRGQGRVKSEGTEAFF. The DNA of the CDR3 is TGTGCCAGCAGCGTAGGGCGGGGACAGGGCCGAGTAAAATCTGAGGGCACTGAAGCTTTCTTT.